The clone carrying this T cell receptor (beta chain) was picked up one time. This sample was included in a study of OX40 agonist ivuxolimab in advanced cancers. The CDR3 length is 15 residues. V dropped 0 bases and J dropped 0 bases, with 6 bases sitting between them. Germline-derived CDR1 and CDR2 are MNHEY and SVGAGI. TCRdb's table, derived via immunoSEQ multiplex PCR, lists solely in-frame clones and lacks some. The sample carries approximately 75,000 clones, over 65% recorded once. The chain links TRBV6-5 to TRBJ1-5; no reliable D call. The sequences come from CD4+ or CD8+ T cells sorted from blood, collected in a trial of the OX40 agonist ivuxolimab. The sequence was obtained from an adult with an advanced solid tumor such as melanoma, head and neck, liver or kidney cancer. The CDR3 sequence: CASSYSGNSNQPQHF. CDR3 nucleotide sequence: TGTGCCAGCAGTTACTCCGGAAATAGCAATCAGCCCCAGCATTTT.